This is a list of T cell receptor beta chains from one sample in a study of blood T cell repertoires in COVID-19. TCRdb's table, derived via immunoSEQ multiplex PCR, lists solely in-frame clones and lacks some. The profile shows approximately 430,000 clones, about nine tenths of them singletons. Sequenced material: peripheral blood. These receptors were obtained from a woman aged 30 to 39 with active or convalescent COVID-19. The CDR3 runs from the conserved cysteine through the conserved F or W. The order of the fields is J gene, clone size, D gene, V gene, CDR3 protein, CDR3 DNA. D genes are given only for firm matches. Rows may omit the clone size; those that give it use once, few, many or a size class.

j_gene: TRBJ2-3
abundance: -
d_gene: TRBD2
v_gene: TRBV5-6
CDR3aa: CASSRRLAGGYTQYF
CDR3nt: TGTGCCAGCAGCCGCAGACTAGCGGGGGGCTATACGCAGTATTTT

j_gene: TRBJ1-6
abundance: few
d_gene: TRBD1
v_gene: TRBV6-5
CDR3aa: CASSYDRGGNSPLHF
CDR3nt: TGTGCCAGCAGTTACGACAGGGGTGGAAATTCACCCCTCCACTTT

j_gene: TRBJ2-2
abundance: -
d_gene: TRBD2
v_gene: TRBV27
CDR3aa: CASLGLAGVAGELFF
CDR3nt: TGTGCCAGCTTGGGACTAGCGGGGGTTGCGGGGGAGCTGTTTTTT

j_gene: TRBJ1-1
abundance: -
d_gene: -
v_gene: TRBV18
CDR3aa: CASSPQNQATGPPTEAFF
CDR3nt: TGTGCCAGCTCACCACAGAATCAGGCGACAGGCCCTCCGACTGAAGCTTTCTTT

j_gene: TRBJ2-1
abundance: -
d_gene: -
v_gene: TRBV11-2
CDR3aa: CASTSLGGVSYNEQFF
CDR3nt: TGTGCCAGCACCTCCCTAGGGGGGGTCTCCTACAATGAGCAGTTCTTC

j_gene: TRBJ1-6
abundance: -
d_gene: TRBD1
v_gene: TRBV6-5
CDR3aa: CASSLGTGLNSPLHF
CDR3nt: TGTGCCAGCAGCTTAGGGACAGGGCTAAATTCACCCCTCCACTTT

j_gene: TRBJ2-5
abundance: once
d_gene: TRBD1
v_gene: TRBV27
CDR3aa: CASRNLGQGARRETQYF
CDR3nt: TGTGCCAGCCGAAATTTGGGGCAGGGGGCTAGGAGAGAGACCCAGTACTTC

j_gene: TRBJ2-5
abundance: -
d_gene: -
v_gene: TRBV19
CDR3aa: CASSLTAFQETQYF
CDR3nt: TGTGCCAGTAGCCTGACAGCATTCCAAGAGACCCAGTACTTC

j_gene: TRBJ1-2
abundance: -
d_gene: -
v_gene: TRBV21-1
CDR3aa: CASSKEGQGHYGYTF
CDR3nt: TGTGCCAGCAGCAAAGAAGGACAGGGGCACTATGGCTACACCTTC

j_gene: TRBJ1-2
abundance: -
d_gene: -
v_gene: TRBV6-5
CDR3aa: CASGLDIQTNYGYTF
CDR3nt: TGTGCCAGCGGCCTCGACATACAGACGAACTATGGCTACACCTTC

j_gene: TRBJ2-7
abundance: -
d_gene: TRBD2
v_gene: TRBV2
CDR3aa: CASIVLAGSQCF
CDR3nt: TGTGCCAGCATCGTCCTAGCGGGATCGCAGTGCTTC

j_gene: TRBJ2-2
abundance: -
d_gene: -
v_gene: TRBV6-5
CDR3aa: CASQTNTGELFF
CDR3nt: TGTGCCTCTCAGACGAACACCGGGGAGCTGTTTTTT

j_gene: TRBJ1-1
abundance: -
d_gene: -
v_gene: TRBV11-2
CDR3aa: CASSLWARNTEAFF
CDR3nt: TGTGCCAGCAGCTTGTGGGCGCGGAACACTGAAGCTTTCTTT

j_gene: TRBJ1-6
abundance: -
d_gene: -
v_gene: TRBV21-1
CDR3aa: CASSEGDHPPLHF
CDR3nt: TGTGCCAGCAGCGAGGGGGATCACCCACCCCTCCACTTT

j_gene: TRBJ1-1
abundance: -
d_gene: -
v_gene: TRBV3-1/TRBV3-2
CDR3aa: CASSDFGTEAFF
CDR3nt: TGTGCCAGCAGCGACTTTGGGACTGAAGCTTTCTTT

j_gene: TRBJ2-2
abundance: -
d_gene: -
v_gene: TRBV2
CDR3aa: CASSEGGLGTGELFF
CDR3nt: TGTGCCAGCAGTGAGGGGGGGCTGGGCACCGGGGAGCTGTTTTTT

j_gene: TRBJ1-3
abundance: once
d_gene: TRBD1
v_gene: TRBV4-1
CDR3aa: CASSQPRTGRSGNTIYF
CDR3nt: TGCGCCAGCAGCCAACCTCGGACAGGCCGCTCTGGAAACACCATATATTTT

j_gene: TRBJ1-4
abundance: -
d_gene: TRBD1
v_gene: TRBV5-1
CDR3aa: CASSLNRDRGVEKLFF
CDR3nt: TGCGCCAGCAGCTTGAATAGGGACAGGGGGGTCGAAAAACTGTTTTTT

j_gene: TRBJ1-1
abundance: -
d_gene: -
v_gene: TRBV7-2
CDR3aa: CASSPTAVNTEAFF
CDR3nt: TGTGCCAGCAGCCCAACCGCGGTGAACACTGAAGCTTTCTTT

j_gene: TRBJ2-4
abundance: -
d_gene: TRBD2
v_gene: TRBV10-3
CDR3aa: CATGRGEGIQYF
CDR3nt: TGTGCCACTGGCCGGGGGGAGGGCATTCAGTACTTC

j_gene: TRBJ1-1
abundance: -
d_gene: -
v_gene: TRBV4-1
CDR3aa: CASSPPGRDMNGEAFF
CDR3nt: TGCGCCAGCAGCCCCCCAGGGAGGGATATGAACGGGGAAGCTTTCTTT

j_gene: TRBJ1-1
abundance: few
d_gene: -
v_gene: TRBV15
CDR3aa: CATSTLTIMNTEAFF
CDR3nt: TGTGCCACCAGCACCCTGACAATTATGAACACTGAAGCTTTCTTT